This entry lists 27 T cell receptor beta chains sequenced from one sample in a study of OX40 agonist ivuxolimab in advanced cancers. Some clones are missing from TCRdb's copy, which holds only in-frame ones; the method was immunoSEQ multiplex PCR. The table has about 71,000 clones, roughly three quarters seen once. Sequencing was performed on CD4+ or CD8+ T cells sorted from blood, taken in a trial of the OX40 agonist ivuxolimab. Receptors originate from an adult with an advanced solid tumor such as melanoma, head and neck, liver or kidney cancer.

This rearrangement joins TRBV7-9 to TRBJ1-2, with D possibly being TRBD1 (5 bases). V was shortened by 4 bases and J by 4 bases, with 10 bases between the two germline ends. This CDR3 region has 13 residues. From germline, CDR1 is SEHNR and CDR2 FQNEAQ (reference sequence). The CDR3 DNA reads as TGTGCCAGCAGCTCTGCCGACAGCTATGGCTACACCTTC. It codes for CASSSADSYGYTF.

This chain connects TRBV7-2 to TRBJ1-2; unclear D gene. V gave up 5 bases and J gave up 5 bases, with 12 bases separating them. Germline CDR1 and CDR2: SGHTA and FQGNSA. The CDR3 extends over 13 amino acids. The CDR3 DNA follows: TGTGCCAGCAGCCTAGGGTACAGTTATGGCTACACCTTC. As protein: CASSLGYSYGYTF.

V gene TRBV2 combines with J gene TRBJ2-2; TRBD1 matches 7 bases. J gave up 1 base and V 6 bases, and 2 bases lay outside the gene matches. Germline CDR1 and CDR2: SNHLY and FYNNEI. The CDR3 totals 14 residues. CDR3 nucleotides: TGTGCCAGCAGCCGGGACAGGAACACCGGGGAGCTGTTTTTT. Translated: CASSRDRNTGELFF.

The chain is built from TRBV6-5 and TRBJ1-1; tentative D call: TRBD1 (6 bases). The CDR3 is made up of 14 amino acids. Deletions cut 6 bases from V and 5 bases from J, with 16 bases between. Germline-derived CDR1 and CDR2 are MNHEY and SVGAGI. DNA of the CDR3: TGTGCCAGCAGCCGTTTGGGACAAGGGACTGAAGCTTTCTTT. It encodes CASSRLGQGTEAFF.

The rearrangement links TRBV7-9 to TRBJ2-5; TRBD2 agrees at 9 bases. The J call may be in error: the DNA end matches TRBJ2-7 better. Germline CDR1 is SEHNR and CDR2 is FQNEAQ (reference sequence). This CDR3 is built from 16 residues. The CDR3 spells CASSLNRGGLADEQYF. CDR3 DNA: TGTGCCAGCAGCCTCAATAGAGGGGGACTAGCCGACGAGCAGTACTTC.

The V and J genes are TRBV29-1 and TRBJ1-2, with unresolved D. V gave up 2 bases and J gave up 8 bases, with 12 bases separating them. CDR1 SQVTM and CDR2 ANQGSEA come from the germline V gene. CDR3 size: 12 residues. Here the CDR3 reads CSVEQVVGGYTF. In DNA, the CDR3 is TGCAGCGTTGAACAGGTCGTCGGCGGCTACACCTTC.

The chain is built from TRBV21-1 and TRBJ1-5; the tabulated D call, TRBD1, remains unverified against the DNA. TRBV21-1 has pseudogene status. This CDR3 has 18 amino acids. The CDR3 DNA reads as TGTGCCAGCAGCAGGGACAGGCTGTCTCACAATAGCAATCAGCCCCAGCATTTT. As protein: CASSRDRLSHNSNQPQHF.

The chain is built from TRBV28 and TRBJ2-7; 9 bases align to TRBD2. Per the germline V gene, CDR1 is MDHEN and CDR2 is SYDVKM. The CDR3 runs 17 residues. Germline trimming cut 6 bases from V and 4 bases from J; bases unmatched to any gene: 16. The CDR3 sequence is CASSSPIAGGFSYEQYF. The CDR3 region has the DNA TGTGCCAGCAGCTCCCCGATCGCGGGAGGGTTCTCGTACGAGCAGTACTTC.

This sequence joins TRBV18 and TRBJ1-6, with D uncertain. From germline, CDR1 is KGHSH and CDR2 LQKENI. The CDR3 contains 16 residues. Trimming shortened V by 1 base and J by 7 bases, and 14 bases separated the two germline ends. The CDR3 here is CASSPLADLSNSPLHF. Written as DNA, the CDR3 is TGTGCCAGCTCACCACTGGCGGACTTGAGCAATTCACCCCTCCACTTT.

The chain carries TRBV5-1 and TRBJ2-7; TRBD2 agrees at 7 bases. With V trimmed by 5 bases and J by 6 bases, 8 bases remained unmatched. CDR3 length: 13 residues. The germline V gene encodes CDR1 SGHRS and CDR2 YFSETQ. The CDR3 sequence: CASRPLAGGEQYF. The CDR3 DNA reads TGCGCCAGCAGACCCTTAGCGGGCGGCGAGCAGTACTTC.

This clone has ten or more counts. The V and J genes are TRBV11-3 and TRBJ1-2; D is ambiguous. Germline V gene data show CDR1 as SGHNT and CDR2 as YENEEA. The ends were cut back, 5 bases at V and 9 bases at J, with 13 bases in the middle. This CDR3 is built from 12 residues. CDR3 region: CASSEAMDSYTF. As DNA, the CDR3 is TGTGCCAGCAGCGAGGCGATGGATAGCTACACCTTC.

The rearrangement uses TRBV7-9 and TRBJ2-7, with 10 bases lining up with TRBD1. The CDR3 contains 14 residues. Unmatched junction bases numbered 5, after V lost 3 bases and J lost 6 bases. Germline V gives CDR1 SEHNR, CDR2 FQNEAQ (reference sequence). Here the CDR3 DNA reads TGTGCCAGCAGCTTTACCGGGACAGGGGCCGAGCAGTACTTC. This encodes CASSFTGTGAEQYF.

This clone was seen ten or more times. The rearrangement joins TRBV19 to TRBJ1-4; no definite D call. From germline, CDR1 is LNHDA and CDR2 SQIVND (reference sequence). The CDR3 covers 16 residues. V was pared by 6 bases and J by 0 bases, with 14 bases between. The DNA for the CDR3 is TGTGCCAGTAGCCTAGCGGACGGTTCAACTAATGAAAAACTGTTTTTT. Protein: CASSLADGSTNEKLFF.

CDR3 sequence (DNA): TGTGCCAGCAGCTTATACGGGATTAGCCTCGGCGAGCAGTTCTTC. Translation gives CASSLYGISLGEQFF. This chain links TRBV7-2 with TRBJ2-1; D may be TRBD2 (5 bases). The CDR3 length is 15 residues. Germline CDR1 and CDR2: SGHTA and FQGNSA. Trimming removed 2 bases from V and 10 bases from J, with 18 bases in between.

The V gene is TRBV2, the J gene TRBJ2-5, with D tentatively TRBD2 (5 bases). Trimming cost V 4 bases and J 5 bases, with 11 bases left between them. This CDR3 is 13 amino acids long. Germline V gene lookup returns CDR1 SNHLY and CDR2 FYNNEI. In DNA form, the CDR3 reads TGTGCCAGCAGTGGTAGCGTAGCGGAGACCCAGTACTTC. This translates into CASSGSVAETQYF. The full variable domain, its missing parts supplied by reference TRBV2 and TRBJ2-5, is EPEVTQTPSHQVTQMGQEVILRCVPISNHLYFYWYRQILGQKVEFLVSFYNNEISEKSEIFDDQFSVERPDGSNFTLKIRSTKLEDSAMYFCASSGSVAETQYFGPGTRLLVL.

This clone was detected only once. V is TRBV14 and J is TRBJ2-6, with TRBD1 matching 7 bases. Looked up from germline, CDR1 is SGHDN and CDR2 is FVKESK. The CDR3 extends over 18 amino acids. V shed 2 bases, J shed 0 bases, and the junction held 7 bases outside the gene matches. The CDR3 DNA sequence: TGTGCCAGCAGCCAAATACAGGGGATGGGCTCTGGGGCCAACGTCCTGACTTTC. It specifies CASSQIQGMGSGANVLTF.

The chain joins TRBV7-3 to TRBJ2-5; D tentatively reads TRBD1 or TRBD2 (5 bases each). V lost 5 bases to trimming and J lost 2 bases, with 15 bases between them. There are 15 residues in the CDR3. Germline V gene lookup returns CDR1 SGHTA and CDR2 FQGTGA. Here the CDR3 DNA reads TGTGCCAGCAGCCGTCGTCGGGGCAAACAAGAGACCCAGTACTTC. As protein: CASSRRRGKQETQYF.

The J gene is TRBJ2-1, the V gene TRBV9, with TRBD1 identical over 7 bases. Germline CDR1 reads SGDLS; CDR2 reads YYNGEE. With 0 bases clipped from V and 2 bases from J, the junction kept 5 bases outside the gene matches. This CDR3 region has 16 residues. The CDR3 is CASSVEGGYTYNEQFF. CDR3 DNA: TGTGCCAGCAGCGTAGAAGGGGGCTATACCTACAATGAGCAGTTCTTC.

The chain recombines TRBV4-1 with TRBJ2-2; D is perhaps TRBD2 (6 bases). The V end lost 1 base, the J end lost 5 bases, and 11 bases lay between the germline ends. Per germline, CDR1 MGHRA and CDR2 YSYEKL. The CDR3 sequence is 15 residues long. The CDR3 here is CASSQGLGGTGELFF. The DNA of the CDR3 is TGCGCCAGCAGCCAAGGACTAGGCGGAACCGGGGAGCTGTTTTTT.

CDR3 protein: CASSQEISGTYEQYF. The CDR3 nucleotides are TGTGCCAGCAGCCAAGAGATTAGCGGGACCTACGAGCAGTACTTC. V and J are TRBV4-2 and TRBJ2-5; 8 nucleotides line up with TRBD2. The end of the DNA aligns better with TRBJ2-7, so the J call may be wrong. CDR1 is LGHNA and CDR2 is YNFKEQ in the germline V gene. The CDR3 has 15 amino acids.

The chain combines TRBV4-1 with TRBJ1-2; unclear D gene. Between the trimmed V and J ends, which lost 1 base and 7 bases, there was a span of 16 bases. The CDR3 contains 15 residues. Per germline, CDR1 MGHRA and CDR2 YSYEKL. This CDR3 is CASSQVRGLVSGYTF. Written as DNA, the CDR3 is TGCGCCAGCAGCCAAGTTAGAGGCCTAGTCTCTGGCTACACCTTC.

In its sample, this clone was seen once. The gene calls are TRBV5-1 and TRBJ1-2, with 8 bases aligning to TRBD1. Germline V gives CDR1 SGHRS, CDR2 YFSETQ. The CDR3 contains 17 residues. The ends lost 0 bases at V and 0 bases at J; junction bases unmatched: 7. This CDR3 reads CASSLGQGSLSNYGYTF. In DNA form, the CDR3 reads TGCGCCAGCAGCTTGGGACAGGGGAGCCTATCTAACTATGGCTACACCTTC.

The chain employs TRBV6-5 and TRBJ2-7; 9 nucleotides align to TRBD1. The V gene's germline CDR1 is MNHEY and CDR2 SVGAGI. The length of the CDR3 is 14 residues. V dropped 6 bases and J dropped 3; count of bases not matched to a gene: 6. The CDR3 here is CASSLGQGIYEQYF. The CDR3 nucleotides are TGTGCCAGCAGCCTTGGACAGGGGATCTACGAGCAGTACTTC.

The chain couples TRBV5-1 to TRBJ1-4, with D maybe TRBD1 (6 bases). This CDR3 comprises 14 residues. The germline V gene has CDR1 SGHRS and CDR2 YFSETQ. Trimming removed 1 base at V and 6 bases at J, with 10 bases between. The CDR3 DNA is TGCGCCAGCAGCTTGAGGGGGGCGGATGAAAAACTGTTTTTT. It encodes CASSLRGADEKLFF.

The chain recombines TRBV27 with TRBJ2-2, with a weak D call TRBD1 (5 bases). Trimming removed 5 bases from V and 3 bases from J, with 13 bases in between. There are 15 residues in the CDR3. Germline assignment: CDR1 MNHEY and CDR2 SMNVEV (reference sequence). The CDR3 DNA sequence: TGTGCCAGCAGTACCAGGGTTTCGGACACCGGGGAGCTGTTTTTT. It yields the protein CASSTRVSDTGELFF.

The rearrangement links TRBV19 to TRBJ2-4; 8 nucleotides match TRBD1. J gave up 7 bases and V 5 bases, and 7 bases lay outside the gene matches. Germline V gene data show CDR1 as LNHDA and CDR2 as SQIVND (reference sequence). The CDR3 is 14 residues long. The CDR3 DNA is TGTGCCAGTAGTCAACCGGGACAGGTCAACATTCAGTACTTC. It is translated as CASSQPGQVNIQYF.

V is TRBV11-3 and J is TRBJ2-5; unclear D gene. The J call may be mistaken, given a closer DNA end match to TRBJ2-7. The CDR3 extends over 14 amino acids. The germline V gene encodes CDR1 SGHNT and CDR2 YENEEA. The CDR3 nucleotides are TGTGCCAGCAGCTTCCAGGAAAACTCCTACGAGCAGTACTTC. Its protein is CASSFQENSYEQYF.